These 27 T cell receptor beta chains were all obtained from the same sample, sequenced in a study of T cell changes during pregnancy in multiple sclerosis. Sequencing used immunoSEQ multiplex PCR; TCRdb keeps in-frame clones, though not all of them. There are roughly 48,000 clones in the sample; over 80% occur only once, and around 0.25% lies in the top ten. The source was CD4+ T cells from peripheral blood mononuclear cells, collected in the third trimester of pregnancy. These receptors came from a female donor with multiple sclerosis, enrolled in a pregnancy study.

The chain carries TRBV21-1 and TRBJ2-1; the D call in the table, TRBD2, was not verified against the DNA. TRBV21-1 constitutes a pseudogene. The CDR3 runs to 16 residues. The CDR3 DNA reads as TGTGCCAGCAGCAAAGGAGGCGGGGGCTCCTACAATGAGCAGTTCTTC. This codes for CASSKGGGGSYNEQFF.

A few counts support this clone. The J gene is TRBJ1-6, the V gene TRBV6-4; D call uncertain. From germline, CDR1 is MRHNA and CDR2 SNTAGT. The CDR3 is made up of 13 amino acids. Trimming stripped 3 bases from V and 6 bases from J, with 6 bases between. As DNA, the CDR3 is TGTGCCAGCAGTGAGTCTACTAATTCACCCCTCCACTTT. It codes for CASSESTNSPLHF.

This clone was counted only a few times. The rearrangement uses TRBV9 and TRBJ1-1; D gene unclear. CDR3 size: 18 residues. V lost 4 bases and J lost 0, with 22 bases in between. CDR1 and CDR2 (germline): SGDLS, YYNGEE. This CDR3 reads CASSHRRRPGGMNTEAFF. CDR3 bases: TGTGCCAGCAGCCATCGGCGGAGACCCGGAGGTATGAACACTGAAGCTTTCTTT.

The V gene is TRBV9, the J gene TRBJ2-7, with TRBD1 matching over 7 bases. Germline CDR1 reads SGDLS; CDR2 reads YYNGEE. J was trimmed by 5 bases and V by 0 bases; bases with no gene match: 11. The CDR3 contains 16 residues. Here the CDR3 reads CASSVGGSGGINEQYF. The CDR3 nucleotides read TGTGCCAGCAGCGTAGGGGGGTCAGGGGGTATCAACGAGCAGTACTTC.

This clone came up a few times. In nucleotides, the CDR3 is TGCAGCGTTGTAGGAGGGGTCACTGAAGCTTTCTTT. Translating gives CSVVGGVTEAFF. The V gene is TRBV29-1, the J gene TRBJ1-1; D perhaps matches TRBD1 (5 bases). Trimming stripped 4 bases from V and 4 bases from J, with 10 bases between. This CDR3 has 12 residues. Germline V CDR1 and CDR2: SQVTM, ANQGSEA.

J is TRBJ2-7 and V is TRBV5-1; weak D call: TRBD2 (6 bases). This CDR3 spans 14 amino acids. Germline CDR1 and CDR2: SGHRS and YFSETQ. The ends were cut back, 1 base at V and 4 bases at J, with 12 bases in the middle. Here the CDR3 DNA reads TGCGCCAGCAGCTTGTGGGGGGTAGGATACGAGCAGTACTTC. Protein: CASSLWGVGYEQYF.

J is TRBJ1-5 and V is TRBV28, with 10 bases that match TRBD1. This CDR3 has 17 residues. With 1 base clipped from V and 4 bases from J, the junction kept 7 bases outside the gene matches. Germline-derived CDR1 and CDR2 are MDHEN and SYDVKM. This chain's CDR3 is CASSLLGQGTLNQPQHF. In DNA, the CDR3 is TGTGCCAGCAGTTTATTGGGACAGGGGACCCTTAATCAGCCCCAGCATTTT.

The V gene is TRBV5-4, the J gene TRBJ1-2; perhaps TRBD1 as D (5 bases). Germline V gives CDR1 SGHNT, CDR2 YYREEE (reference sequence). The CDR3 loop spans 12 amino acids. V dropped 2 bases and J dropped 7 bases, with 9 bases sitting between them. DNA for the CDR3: TGTGCCAGCAGCTTACCGACAGTTGGCTACACCTTC. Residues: CASSLPTVGYTF.

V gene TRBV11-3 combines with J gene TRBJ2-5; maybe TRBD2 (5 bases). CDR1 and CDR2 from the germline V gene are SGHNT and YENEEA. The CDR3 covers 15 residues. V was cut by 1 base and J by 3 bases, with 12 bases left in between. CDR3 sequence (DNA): TGTGCCAGCAGCTTAGGGGGAGTGATGGAAGAGACCCAGTACTTC. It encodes CASSLGGVMEETQYF.

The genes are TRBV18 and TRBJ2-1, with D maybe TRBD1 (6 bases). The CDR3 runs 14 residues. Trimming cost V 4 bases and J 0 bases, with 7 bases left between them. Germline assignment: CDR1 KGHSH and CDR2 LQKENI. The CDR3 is CASSLDSSYNEQFF. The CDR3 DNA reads TGTGCCAGCTCACTGGACAGCTCCTACAATGAGCAGTTCTTC. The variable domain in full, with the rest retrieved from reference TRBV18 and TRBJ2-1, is NAGVMQNPRHLVRRRGQEARLRCSPMKGHSHVYWYRQLPEEGLKFMVYLQKENIIDESGMPKERFSAEFPKEGPSILRIQQVVRGDSAAYFCASSLDSSYNEQFFGPGTRLTVL.

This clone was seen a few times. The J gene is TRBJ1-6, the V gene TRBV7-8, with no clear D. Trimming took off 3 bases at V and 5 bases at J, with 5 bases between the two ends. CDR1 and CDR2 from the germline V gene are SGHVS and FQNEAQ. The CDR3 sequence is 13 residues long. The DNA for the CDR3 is TGTGCCAGCAGCTTTCCTAATAATTCACCCCTCCACTTT. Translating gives CASSFPNNSPLHF.

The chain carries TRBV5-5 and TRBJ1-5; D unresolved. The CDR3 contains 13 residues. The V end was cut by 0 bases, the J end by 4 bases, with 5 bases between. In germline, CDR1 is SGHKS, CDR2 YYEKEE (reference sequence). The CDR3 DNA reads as TGTGCCAGCAGCTTGGCTATTAATCAGCCCCAGCATTTT. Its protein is CASSLAINQPQHF.

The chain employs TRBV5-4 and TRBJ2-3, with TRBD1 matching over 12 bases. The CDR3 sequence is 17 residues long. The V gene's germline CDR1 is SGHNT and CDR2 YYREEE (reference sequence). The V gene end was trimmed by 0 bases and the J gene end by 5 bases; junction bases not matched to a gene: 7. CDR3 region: CASSLAGGTGGGDTQYF. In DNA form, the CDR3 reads TGTGCCAGCAGCTTGGCCGGAGGGACAGGGGGCGGAGATACGCAGTATTTT.

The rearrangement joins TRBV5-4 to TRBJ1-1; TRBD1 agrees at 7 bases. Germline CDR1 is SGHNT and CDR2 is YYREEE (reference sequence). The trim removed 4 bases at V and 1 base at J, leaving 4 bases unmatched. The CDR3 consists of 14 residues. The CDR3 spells CASSPGQRNTEAFF. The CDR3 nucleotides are TGTGCCAGCAGCCCGGGACAGAGGAACACTGAAGCTTTCTTT.

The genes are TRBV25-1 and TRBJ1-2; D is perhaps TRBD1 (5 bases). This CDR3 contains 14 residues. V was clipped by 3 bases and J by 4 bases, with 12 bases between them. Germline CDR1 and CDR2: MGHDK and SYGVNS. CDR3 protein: CASSDPDMFYGYTF. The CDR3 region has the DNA TGTGCCAGCAGTGATCCGGACATGTTCTATGGCTACACCTTC.

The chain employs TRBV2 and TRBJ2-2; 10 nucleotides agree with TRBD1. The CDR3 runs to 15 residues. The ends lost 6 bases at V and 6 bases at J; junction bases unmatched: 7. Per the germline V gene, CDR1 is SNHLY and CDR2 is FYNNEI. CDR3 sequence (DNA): TGTGCCAGCAGAACCGGGACAGGGGCGGCCGGGGAGCTGTTTTTT. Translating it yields CASRTGTGAAGELFF.

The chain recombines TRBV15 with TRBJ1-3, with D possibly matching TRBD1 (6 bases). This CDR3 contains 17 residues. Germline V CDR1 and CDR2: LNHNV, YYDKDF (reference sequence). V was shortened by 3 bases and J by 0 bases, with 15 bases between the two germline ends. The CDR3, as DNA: TGTGCCACCAGCAGCCGTCTGGGACACTACTCTGGAAACACCATATATTTT. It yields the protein CATSSRLGHYSGNTIYF. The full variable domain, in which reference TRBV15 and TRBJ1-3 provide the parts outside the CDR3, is DAMVIQNPRYQVTQFGKPVTLSCSQTLNHNVMYWYQQKSSQAPKLLFHYYDKDFNNEADTPDNFQSRRPNTSFCFLDIRSPGLGDTAMYLCATSSRLGHYSGNTIYFGEGSWLTVV.

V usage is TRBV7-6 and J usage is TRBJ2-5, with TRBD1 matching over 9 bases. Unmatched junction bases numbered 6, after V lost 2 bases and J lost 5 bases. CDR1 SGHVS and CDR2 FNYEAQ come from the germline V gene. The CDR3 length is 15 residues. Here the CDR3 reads CASSLLQGARETQYF. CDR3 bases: TGTGCCAGCAGCTTACTACAGGGGGCGAGGGAGACCCAGTACTTC.

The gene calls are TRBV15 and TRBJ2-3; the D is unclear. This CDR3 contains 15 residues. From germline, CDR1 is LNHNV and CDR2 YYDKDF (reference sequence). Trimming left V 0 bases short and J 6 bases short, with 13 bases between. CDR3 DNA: TGTGCCACCAGCAGAGACCCGGCCCCCGGGGATACGCAGTATTTT. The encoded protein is CATSRDPAPGDTQYF.

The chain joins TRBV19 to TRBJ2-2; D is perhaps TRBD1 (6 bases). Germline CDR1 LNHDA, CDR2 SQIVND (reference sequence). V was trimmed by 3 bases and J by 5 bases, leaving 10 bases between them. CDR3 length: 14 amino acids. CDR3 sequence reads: CASSIRTDTGELFF. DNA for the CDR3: TGTGCCAGTAGTATTCGGACAGATACCGGGGAGCTGTTTTTT.

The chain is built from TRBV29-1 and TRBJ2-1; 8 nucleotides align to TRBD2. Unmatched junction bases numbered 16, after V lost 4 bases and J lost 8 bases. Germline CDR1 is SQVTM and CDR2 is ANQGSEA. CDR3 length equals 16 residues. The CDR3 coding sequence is TGCAGCGTTGGGGTAGTGGCGGGAGGTGTGCCGGATGAGCAGTTCTTC. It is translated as CSVGVVAGGVPDEQFF.

The DNA for the CDR3 is TGTGCCAGCGCCAGTTCCGTTTCTAGCACAGATACGCAGTATTTT. Its protein is CASASSVSSTDTQYF. This chain connects TRBV27 to TRBJ2-3; D uncertain. This CDR3 has 15 amino acids. Trimming shortened V by 8 bases and J by 0 bases, and 15 bases separated the two germline ends. Germline lookup yields CDR1 MNHEY and CDR2 SMNVEV (reference sequence).

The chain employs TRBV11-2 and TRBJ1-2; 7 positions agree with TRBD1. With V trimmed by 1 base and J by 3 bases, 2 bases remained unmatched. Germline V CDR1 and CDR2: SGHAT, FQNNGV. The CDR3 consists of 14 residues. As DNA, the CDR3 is TGTGCCAGCAGCTTAGTAGGGGGCGACTATGGCTACACCTTC. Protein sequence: CASSLVGGDYGYTF. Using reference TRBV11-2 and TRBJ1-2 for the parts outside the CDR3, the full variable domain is EAGVAQSPRYKIIEKRQSVAFWCNPISGHATLYWYQQILGQGPKLLIQFQNNGVVDDSQLPKDRFSAERLKGVDSTLKIQPAKLEDSAVYLCASSLVGGDYGYTFGSGTRLTVV.

Here the CDR3 reads CASSPSGLPPYNEQFF. The CDR3 DNA follows: TGTGCCAGCAGTCCTTCGGGACTGCCCCCCTACAATGAGCAGTTCTTC. The gene calls are TRBV27 and TRBJ2-1, with a tentative D call TRBD2 (6 bases). The CDR3 runs 16 residues. From germline, CDR1 is MNHEY and CDR2 SMNVEV (reference sequence). V lost 5 bases, J lost 2 bases, and 16 bases lay in between.

CDR3 in amino acids: CASSLGSGTQYEQYF. CDR3 in DNA: TGTGCCAGCAGCTTGGGAAGCGGGACGCAATACGAGCAGTACTTC. The chain has TRBV28 and TRBJ2-7; 7 bases match TRBD2. The trim removed 6 bases at V and 4 bases at J, leaving 12 bases unmatched. This CDR3 has 15 amino acids. Germline V gives CDR1 MDHEN, CDR2 SYDVKM.

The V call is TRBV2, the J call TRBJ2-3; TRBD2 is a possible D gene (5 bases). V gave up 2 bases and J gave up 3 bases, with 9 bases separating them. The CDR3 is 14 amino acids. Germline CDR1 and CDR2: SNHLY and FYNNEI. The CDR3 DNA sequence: TGTGCCAGCAGTGAAACCCGGGGAACAGATACGCAGTATTTT. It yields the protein CASSETRGTDTQYF.

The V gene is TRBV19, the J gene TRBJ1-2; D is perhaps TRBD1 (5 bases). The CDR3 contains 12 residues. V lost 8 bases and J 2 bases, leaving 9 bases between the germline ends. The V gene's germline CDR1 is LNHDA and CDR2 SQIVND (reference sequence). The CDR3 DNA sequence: TGTGCCAGTGCCAGGGAAAACTATGGCTACACCTTC. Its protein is CASARENYGYTF.